These 28 T cell receptor beta chains were sequenced from one sample in a study of T cells in Graves' hyperthyroidism and ophthalmopathy. TCR beta CDR3 region amplification was performed from RNA transcripts. Primed by the HTBI set, a first-round RT-PCR was run on the TCR CDR3. One entry per CDR3 protein, called by TCRdb with MiXCR from the multiplex PCR reads. The table records about 740,000 distinct CDR3 sequences, approximately 15% of them present only once. The sample consisted of blood. All receptors come from a woman between 18 and 30 years old with Graves' hyperthyroidism.

A few counts support this clonotype. The chain joins TRBV10-3 to TRBJ1-5; 7 bases are shared with TRBD1. This CDR3 spans 13 amino acids. CDR1 ENHRY and CDR2 SYGVKD come from the germline V gene. V dropped 6 bases and J dropped 4; count of bases not matched to a gene: 3. The CDR3 nucleotides are TGTGCCATCAGGGGACAGCTAAATCAGCCCCAGCATTTT. The encoded protein is CAIRGQLNQPQHF.

The sample holds a few counts of this clonotype. The chain is built from TRBV11-2 and TRBJ2-5; D perhaps matches TRBD1 (6 bases). V shed 0 bases and J shed 5 bases, with 13 bases lying between them. The CDR3 totals 15 residues. Germline loops: CDR1 SGHAT, CDR2 FQNNGV. CDR3 amino acids: CASSLDQDSWETQYF. CDR3 nucleotides: TGTGCCAGCAGCTTAGATCAGGACAGCTGGGAGACCCAGTACTTC.

This clonotype was recorded many times. The rearrangement joins TRBV2 to TRBJ2-7; 10 bases agree with TRBD2. In germline, CDR1 is SNHLY, CDR2 FYNNEI. With V trimmed by 1 base and J by 3 bases, 0 bases remained unmatched. The CDR3 loop spans 14 amino acids. The CDR3 nucleotides are TGTGCCAGCAGTGAAGGACTAGCGGGCTACGAGCAGTACTTC. It encodes CASSEGLAGYEQYF.

This clonotype showed up many times. The chain has TRBV7-8 and TRBJ1-2; unclear D gene. The CDR3 is made up of 12 amino acids. The germline CDR1 and CDR2 sequences are SGHVS and FQNEAQ. V dropped 2 bases and J dropped 4 bases, with 5 bases sitting between them. CDR3 sequence (DNA): TGTGCCAGCAGCTTATCCTCCTATGGCTACACCTTC. Protein product: CASSLSSYGYTF.

The genes are TRBV6-9 and TRBJ1-6; D ambiguous. Between the trimmed V and J ends, which lost 3 bases and 2 bases, there was a span of 8 bases. The CDR3 has 15 amino acids. The germline CDR1 and CDR2 sequences are MNHGY and SVAAGI. CDR3 in amino acids: CASSYDQAYNSPLHF. In DNA form, the CDR3 reads TGTGCCAGCAGTTACGACCAGGCCTATAATTCACCCCTCCACTTT.

This clonotype was counted between two and nine times. The chain recombines TRBV3-1 with TRBJ2-1; no clear D gene. Trimming removed 1 base at V and 4 bases at J, with 17 bases between. The CDR3 totals 17 residues. CDR1 is LGHDT, CDR2 YNNKEL, per germline (reference sequence). This CDR3 is CASSQVLEGVGYNEQFF. The CDR3 nucleotides are TGTGCCAGCAGCCAAGTGCTAGAAGGAGTTGGGTACAATGAGCAGTTCTTC.

This clonotype appeared a few times. At one boundary the junction diverges from the germline segment, which might be a read error. This sequence joins TRBV27 and TRBJ2-1; D gene uncertain. Germline V gene lookup returns CDR1 MNHEY and CDR2 SMNVEV (reference sequence). The CDR3 covers 12 residues. The CDR3 DNA follows: TGTGCCAGCAGAGATTACTACGATGAGCAGTTCTTC. It codes for CASRDYYDEQFF.

This clonotype was detected only a few times. This sequence joins TRBV4-1 and TRBJ1-2; a possible D gene is TRBD1 (5 bases). The CDR3 is made up of 15 amino acids. Germline CDR1 and CDR2: MGHRA and YSYEKL. V was pared by 2 bases and J by 3 bases, with 13 bases between. The CDR3 DNA follows: TGCGCCAGCAGCCAATTGGAGGGACGGTACTATGGCTACACCTTC. Its translation: CASSQLEGRYYGYTF.

This clonotype occurred many times. The rearrangement joins TRBV4-1 to TRBJ2-4; TRBD2 is a possible D gene (5 bases). The germline CDR1 and CDR2 sequences are MGHRA and YSYEKL. This CDR3 region has 17 residues. The V gene lost 0 bases and the J gene lost 2 bases, with 14 bases spanning the gap. As DNA, the CDR3 is TGCGCCAGCAGCCAAGAGTGGGCTAGCCGAACCAAAAACATTCAGTACTTC. Translated, it gives CASSQEWASRTKNIQYF.

This clonotype was observed at least ten times. In DNA form, the CDR3 reads TGCAGTGCTAGAGAGACAGGGTCAGGAAACACCATATATTTT. As protein: CSARETGSGNTIYF. The genes are TRBV20-1 and TRBJ1-3; 7 bases align to TRBD1. This CDR3 has 14 amino acids. Germline assignment: CDR1 DFQATT and CDR2 SNEGSKA (reference sequence). Trimming removed 0 bases from V and 4 bases from J; junction bases left unmatched: 3.

This clonotype was seen a few times. This rearrangement joins TRBV7-9 to TRBJ2-5; D unresolved. This CDR3 is 15 amino acids long. The V gene's germline CDR1 is SEHNR and CDR2 FQNEAQ (reference sequence). Trimming removed 0 bases from V and 1 base from J, with 9 bases in between. CDR3 coding DNA: TGTGCCAGCAGCTTAGCGTTGGGCACCCAAGAGACCCAGTACTTC. This sequence encodes CASSLALGTQETQYF.

The chain recombines TRBV7-9 with TRBJ1-1; a weak D match, TRBD1 (6 bases). Trimming removed 5 bases from V and 3 bases from J, with 22 bases in between. The CDR3 spans 17 residues. In germline, CDR1 is SEHNR, CDR2 FQNEAQ (reference sequence). CDR3 sequence (DNA): TGTGCCAGCAGCCCCCGGGGGGGGCTGAAGCGGGACACTGAAGCTTTCTTT. Its translation is CASSPRGGLKRDTEAFF.

This clonotype showed up many times. The chain carries TRBV2 and TRBJ2-7; 7 bases agree with TRBD2. The CDR3 loop spans 15 amino acids. Germline CDR1 reads SNHLY; CDR2 reads FYNNEI. After removal of 4 bases from V and 3 bases from J, the junction contained 9 bases not matched to a gene. The CDR3 region has the DNA TGTGCCAGCAGTGTTGGCGGGAGTTCCCTCTACGAGCAGTACTTC. Its translation is CASSVGGSSLYEQYF.

This clonotype was counted ten times or more. The chain carries TRBV6-1 and TRBJ1-5, with no clear D. Germline V gene data show CDR1 as MNHNS and CDR2 as SASEGT. This CDR3 has 14 residues. Trimming removed 6 bases from V and 0 bases from J, with 9 bases in between. This CDR3 reads CASRKRNSNQPQHF. The CDR3 DNA is TGTGCCAGCAGGAAGAGGAATAGCAATCAGCCCCAGCATTTT.

A few counts support this clonotype. The chain couples TRBV6-2 or TRBV6-3 to TRBJ2-7; 7 bases match TRBD1. The CDR3 is 14 residues long. The V segment lost 6 bases and the J segment 2 bases; nucleotides outside the gene matches: 7. Germline CDR1 and CDR2: MNHEY and SVGEGT. The CDR3 bases are TGTGCCAGCAGAGGCCGGGACAGACCCTACGAGCAGTACTTC. Its protein product is CASRGRDRPYEQYF.

This clonotype was seen a handful of times. The gene calls are TRBV15 and TRBJ1-6; 7 bases line up with TRBD1. The CDR3 runs 15 residues. CDR1 LNHNV and CDR2 YYDKDF come from the germline V gene (reference sequence). Trimming cost V 0 bases and J 10 bases; bases outside gene matches: 6. The CDR3 DNA sequence: TGTGCCACCAGCAGAGATGTAGGGGGCGCCTCACCCCTCCACTTT. Translation: CATSRDVGGASPLHF.

At least ten counts were recorded for this clonotype. This chain uses TRBV7-2 with TRBJ2-7, with D possibly TRBD2 on 6 matching bases. This CDR3 contains 14 residues. Germline-derived CDR1 and CDR2 are SGHTA and FQGNSA. V was trimmed by 5 bases and J by 9 bases, leaving 20 bases between them. The CDR3 nucleotides read TGTGCCAGCAGCCAGGAGGGTTCCATACGTGGGCAGTACTTC. As protein: CASSQEGSIRGQYF.

This clonotype was seen repeatedly, ten times or more. The V call is TRBV24-1, the J call TRBJ1-5; a possible D gene is TRBD1 (5 bases). CDR3 length equals 13 residues. Germline V gene data show CDR1 as KGHDR and CDR2 as SFDVKD. V shed 7 bases and J shed 5 bases, with 11 bases lying between them. CDR3 bases: TGTGCCACCAGCGGGGGATGGGATCAGCCCCAGCATTTT. Its translation: CATSGGWDQPQHF.

This clonotype turned up a few times. The rearrangement joins TRBV11-2 to TRBJ2-5; tentatively, D is TRBD2 (5 bases). Trimming cost V 4 bases and J 3 bases, with 15 bases left between them. Germline-derived CDR1 and CDR2 are SGHAT and FQNNGV. The CDR3 covers 15 residues. The CDR3 DNA reads TGTGCCAGCAGCTATACGCGCGGGCCCGAAGAGACCCAGTACTTC. It encodes CASSYTRGPEETQYF.

Of note for this clonotype: A read error is possible here, since a much larger clone lies one base away. The V gene is TRBV11-2, the J gene TRBJ2-3, with 8 bases fitting TRBD2. This CDR3 has 16 residues. Germline loops: CDR1 SGHAT, CDR2 FQNNGV. The CDR3 DNA sequence: TGTGTCAGCAGCCTTTCGGGGGGGGGCGATAAAGATACGCAGTATTTT. This encodes CVSSLSGGGDKDTQYF. The whole variable domain, filled in from reference TRBV11-2 and TRBJ2-3, reads EAGVAQSPRYKIIEKRQSVAFWCNPISGHATLYWYQQILGQGPKLLIQFQNNGVVDDSQLPKDRFSAERLKGVDSTLKIQPAKLEDSAVYLCVSSLSGGGDKDTQYFGPGTRLTVL.

This clonotype has ten or more counts. The chain couples TRBV30 to TRBJ2-1, with D tentatively TRBD1 (6 bases). The CDR3 is 16 residues long. V was trimmed by 1 base and J by 7 bases, leaving 20 bases between them. CDR1 and CDR2 from the germline V gene are GTSNPN and SVGIG (reference sequence). The CDR3 spells CAWSGSLVSGTNEQFF. The CDR3 region has the DNA TGTGCCTGGAGTGGGAGTCTGGTCTCAGGGACAAATGAGCAGTTCTTC.

This clonotype was observed at least ten times. V usage is TRBV29-1 and J usage is TRBJ2-3; no definite D call. V lost 4 bases to trimming and J lost 0 bases, with 8 bases between them. Per the germline V gene, CDR1 is SQVTM and CDR2 is ANQGSEA. This CDR3 has 13 residues. The CDR3 bases are TGCAGCGTTGTAGTCCCTAGCACAGATACGCAGTATTTT. Translation: CSVVVPSTDTQYF.

This chain links TRBV2 with TRBJ2-7, with 11 bases lining up with TRBD2. There are 16 residues in the CDR3. Germline CDR1 reads SNHLY; CDR2 reads FYNNEI. The V segment lost 5 bases and the J segment 5 bases; nucleotides outside the gene matches: 11. The CDR3 DNA follows: TGTGCCAGCAGTCAGTTTCTGACTAGCGGGATCAACGAGCAGTACTTC. Translating it yields CASSQFLTSGINEQYF.

The DNA for the CDR3 is TGTGCCAGCAGCTTATTTTTTAAGTACAGGGAAGAGACCCAGTACTTC. Amino acids: CASSLFFKYREETQYF. The gene calls are TRBV7-9 and TRBJ2-5; perhaps TRBD1 as D (6 bases). The CDR3 sequence is 16 residues long. In germline, CDR1 is SEHNR, CDR2 FQNEAQ (reference sequence). The ends were cut back, 2 bases at V and 3 bases at J, with 16 bases in the middle.

This clonotype was seen ten or more times. The rearrangement joins TRBV7-3 to TRBJ2-3; D may be TRBD2 (5 bases). The germline V gene has CDR1 SGHTA and CDR2 FQGTGA. V was cut by 4 bases and J by 3 bases, with 11 bases left in between. This CDR3 is 14 amino acids long. The CDR3 region is CASSSRGETDTQYF. CDR3 nucleotides: TGTGCCAGCAGCTCCCGGGGAGAAACAGATACGCAGTATTTT.

This clonotype was seen only a few times. The chain couples TRBV5-1 to TRBJ2-3; D possibly matches TRBD1 or TRBD2 (5 bases each). CDR3 length: 16 residues. CDR1 and CDR2 (germline): SGHRS, YFSETQ. Trimming stripped 0 bases from V and 3 bases from J, with 14 bases between. The CDR3 sequence is CASSLAGRATTDTQYF. The CDR3 DNA sequence: TGCGCCAGCAGCTTGGCGGGGCGAGCTACTACAGATACGCAGTATTTT.

The CDR3 DNA sequence: TGTGCCAGTAGTTATAGCGGGAGGGCCGCATTCCCCTACAATGAGCAGTACTTC. Protein: CASSYSGRAAFPYNEQYF. V and J are TRBV19 and TRBJ2-1; TRBD2 agrees at 11 bases. The J call is uncertain, as TRBJ2-7 better fits the DNA end. CDR1 and CDR2 from the germline V gene are LNHDA and SQIVND (reference sequence). There are 18 residues in the CDR3.

This clonotype was found many times. The chain uses TRBV7-9 and TRBJ2-7; 9 nucleotides line up with TRBD1. J was trimmed by 6 bases and V by 3 bases; bases with no gene match: 6. CDR1 is SEHNR, CDR2 FQNEAQ, per germline (reference sequence). This CDR3 is built from 14 residues. The CDR3 sequence is CASSFQQGAGEQYF. The CDR3 DNA reads TGTGCCAGCAGCTTCCAACAGGGGGCGGGCGAGCAGTACTTC.